Listed here are 28 T cell receptor beta chains from one sample, sequenced in a study of CD8 T cells in Susac syndrome. RNA was extracted with the RNeasy kit, and a quantity of roughly 0.45 to 1 ug was reverse transcribed using random hexamers. TCRdb re-called the immunoSEQ multiplex PCR reads through MiXCR, storing one row per CDR3 protein. Here the sample spans roughly 150,000 distinct CDR3 sequences, nearly 97% being singletons. Specimen: CD8+ T cells from PBMCs. Receptors originate from a human donor with multiple sclerosis.

This chain uses TRBV7-2 with TRBJ1-2; D unclear. CDR1 SGHTA and CDR2 FQGNSA come from the germline V gene. CDR3 length equals 17 residues. Trimming took 5 bases from V and 3 from J, leaving 22 bases between them. The CDR3 nucleotides read TGTGCCAGCAGCCTACCACCCACTGACATAAGATACTATGGCTACACCTTC. Translating it yields CASSLPPTDIRYYGYTF.

This chain uses TRBV4-1 with TRBJ2-5; 7 bases align to TRBD1. Looked up from germline, CDR1 is MGHRA and CDR2 is YSYEKL. The CDR3 is 17 residues long. V gave up 4 bases and J gave up 2 bases; unmatched junction bases: 13. The CDR3 DNA reads TGCGCCAGCAGCCCAACCGCGCCGGGACAGTATCAAGAGACCCAGTACTTC. Amino acid sequence: CASSPTAPGQYQETQYF.

V is TRBV7-9 and J is TRBJ2-1, with TRBD2 matching 8 bases. The J segment lost 4 bases and the V segment lost 4 bases, leaving 12 bases of the junction unmatched. CDR1 and CDR2 (germline): SEHNR, FQNEAQ (reference sequence). This CDR3 is built from 17 residues. CDR3 amino acids: CASSSILAGGGYNEQFF. The CDR3 region has the DNA TGTGCCAGCAGCTCAATCCTAGCAGGCGGGGGGTACAATGAGCAGTTCTTC.

The rearrangement uses TRBV25-1 and TRBJ2-7; no clear D gene. There are 14 residues in the CDR3. Deletions cut 4 bases from V and 2 bases from J, with 12 bases between. Germline values: CDR1 MGHDK, CDR2 SYGVNS. The CDR3 reads CASSALPETYEQYF. The CDR3 DNA reads TGTGCCAGCAGTGCCCTCCCTGAGACCTACGAGCAGTACTTC.

This rearrangement joins TRBV29-1 to TRBJ1-1; 7 nucleotides agree with TRBD1. Germline CDR1 reads SQVTM; CDR2 reads ANQGSEA. The length of the CDR3 is 13 residues. The V and J ends lost 7 bases and 6 bases, in that order; junction bases with no gene match: 11. The CDR3 loop reads CSALQGLRAEAFF. The CDR3, as DNA: TGCAGCGCTCTACAGGGGCTGAGGGCTGAAGCTTTCTTT.

The V call is TRBV19, the J call TRBJ2-1, with 7 bases identical to TRBD2. The germline V gene encodes CDR1 LNHDA and CDR2 SQIVND (reference sequence). The trim removed 7 bases at V and 10 bases at J, leaving 10 bases unmatched. The CDR3 spans 13 residues. In nucleotides, the CDR3 is TGTGCCAGTACCCCTGGGGCGGGGGACGAGCAGTTCTTC. Encoded protein: CASTPGAGDEQFF.

This clonotype was picked up a small number of times. J is TRBJ2-7 and V is TRBV3-1; D unclear. The germline V gene has CDR1 LGHDT and CDR2 YNNKEL (reference sequence). V lost 8 bases, J lost 1 base, and 9 bases lay in between. The CDR3 spans 12 residues. Here the CDR3 reads CASSSDSYEQYF. The CDR3 DNA reads TGTGCCAGCTCCTCGGATTCCTACGAGCAGTACTTC.

This rearrangement joins TRBV6-1 to TRBJ2-3, with TRBD2 matching 9 bases. This CDR3 is built from 14 residues. The junction had 3 bases not matched to a gene; V was cut back by 6 bases and J by 2 bases. The germline V gene encodes CDR1 MNHNS and CDR2 SASEGT. CDR3 amino acids: CASRASGDTDTQYF. The CDR3 DNA sequence: TGTGCCAGCAGAGCTAGCGGGGACACAGATACGCAGTATTTT.

The chain carries TRBV7-8 and TRBJ2-1, with TRBD1 identical over 8 bases. CDR1 and CDR2 from the germline V gene are SGHVS and FQNEAQ. The CDR3 sequence is 14 residues long. With V trimmed by 5 bases and J by 9 bases, 9 bases remained unmatched. Here the CDR3 DNA reads TGTGCCAGCAGCGTACAGGGGGTTTATCCTGAGCAGTTCTTC. Translating gives CASSVQGVYPEQFF.

The chain employs TRBV28 and TRBJ1-6, with TRBD1 matching 7 bases. CDR3 length: 15 residues. CDR1 and CDR2 from the germline V gene are MDHEN and SYDVKM. The ends lost 0 bases at V and 7 bases at J; junction bases unmatched: 3. The CDR3 reads CASSLWGDSNSPLHF. CDR3 nucleotide sequence: TGTGCCAGCAGTTTATGGGGGGACAGCAATTCACCCCTCCACTTT.

V gene TRBV7-3 combines with J gene TRBJ2-1; D not resolved. Trimming pared 1 base from V and 4 bases from J, leaving 11 bases between. The CDR3 consists of 15 residues. Looked up from germline, CDR1 is SGHTA and CDR2 is FQGTGA. The CDR3 protein is CASSLNVGQYNEQFF. CDR3 coding DNA: TGTGCCAGCAGCTTAAATGTGGGTCAATACAATGAGCAGTTCTTC.

The chain is built from TRBV5-6 and TRBJ2-1; a weak D match, TRBD2 (5 bases). The V end lost 0 bases, the J end lost 9 bases, and 16 bases lay between the germline ends. Germline-derived CDR1 and CDR2 are SGHDT and YYEEEE. The CDR3 runs 15 residues. In DNA form, the CDR3 reads TGTGCCAGCAGCTTGGGACTCCTCATTCGGGGTGAGCAGTTCTTC. Encoded protein: CASSLGLLIRGEQFF.

The chain employs TRBV3-1 and TRBJ1-2; D is possibly TRBD1 (6 bases). The V end lost 2 bases, the J end lost 7 bases, and 14 bases lay between the germline ends. This CDR3 is 14 amino acids long. Germline V gene sequence: CDR1 LGHDT, CDR2 YNNKEL (reference sequence). The CDR3 DNA reads as TGTGCCAGCAGCCAACCGGGACATCGGGGTGGCTACACCTTC. Amino acids: CASSQPGHRGGYTF.

This chain joins TRBV7-9 and TRBJ2-1, with D hard to call. CDR1 and CDR2 from the germline V gene are SEHNR and FQNEAQ (reference sequence). Trimming removed 1 base from V and 9 bases from J, with 10 bases in between. This CDR3 spans 13 amino acids. This chain's CDR3 is CASSLDSLGEQFF. DNA of the CDR3: TGTGCCAGCAGCTTAGACTCGTTGGGTGAGCAGTTCTTC. The full variable domain, with the rest looked up from reference TRBV7-9 and TRBJ2-1, is DTGVSQNPRHKITKRGQNVTFRCDPISEHNRLYWYRQTLGQGPEFLTYFQNEAQLEKSRLLSDRFSAERPKGSFSTLEIQRTEQGDSAMYLCASSLDSLGEQFFGPGTRLTVL.

This clonotype was seen just once. V and J are TRBV15 and TRBJ2-3, with D possibly being TRBD2 (7 bases). There are 15 residues in the CDR3. The germline gives CDR1 LNHNV, CDR2 YYDKDF (reference sequence). V was clipped by 6 bases and J by 4 bases, with 17 bases between them. The CDR3 loop reads CATRPTGGRADTQYF. CDR3 nucleotide sequence: TGTGCCACCAGACCGACGGGGGGCCGTGCAGATACGCAGTATTTT.

This clonotype came up a few times. V gene TRBV29-1 combines with J gene TRBJ2-5, with D perhaps TRBD1 or TRBD2 (6 bases each). V gave up 6 bases and J gave up 5 bases, with 19 bases separating them. This CDR3 region has 14 residues. Germline CDR1 SQVTM, CDR2 ANQGSEA. This chain's CDR3 is CSVAGHQPQETQYF. For the CDR3, the DNA is TGCAGCGTGGCGGGACACCAACCCCAGGAGACCCAGTACTTC. Full variable domain (remainder filled in from reference TRBV29-1 and TRBJ2-5): SAVISQKPSRDICQRGTSLTIQCQVDSQVTMMFWYRQQPGQSLTLIATANQGSEATYESGFVIDKFPISRPNLTFSTLTVSNMSPEDSSIYLCSVAGHQPQETQYFGPGTRLLVL.

The chain is built from TRBV6-5 and TRBJ2-5; the D gene could be TRBD1 or TRBD2 (6 bases each). CDR1 is MNHEY and CDR2 is SVGAGI in the germline V gene. The CDR3 is 14 amino acids. V shed 0 bases and J shed 6 bases, with 11 bases lying between them. CDR3 sequence (DNA): TGTGCCAGCAGTTACTCGGGGGGCGGGAAGACCCAGTACTTC. Amino acid sequence: CASSYSGGGKTQYF.

The chain carries TRBV6-5 and TRBJ2-7; the D gene is possibly TRBD1 (6 bases). CDR1 MNHEY and CDR2 SVGAGI come from the germline V gene. The CDR3 is 14 residues long. Trimming removed 6 bases from V and 3 bases from J, with 15 bases in between. In DNA form, the CDR3 reads TGTGCCAGCAGGAGCAGGGGAACTCTCTACGAGCAGTACGTC. It encodes CASRSRGTLYEQYV.

The chain recombines TRBV9 with TRBJ2-5, with 9 bases that match TRBD1. Germline lookup yields CDR1 SGDLS and CDR2 YYNGEE. The CDR3 is made up of 14 amino acids. V trimming: 3 bases; J trimming: 4 bases; junction bases outside the gene matches: 4. CDR3 DNA: TGTGCCAGCAGCGGACACAGGGGGCCAGAGACCCAGTACTTC. Protein sequence: CASSGHRGPETQYF.

The chain combines TRBV12-3 or TRBV12-4 with TRBJ2-1; 7 bases line up with TRBD1. This CDR3 is built from 15 residues. With V trimmed by 5 bases and J by 8 bases, 12 bases remained unmatched. The DNA of the CDR3 is TGTGCCAGCAGTCCCCCCGAGACAGGGTTGGATGAGCAGTTCTTC. Translating it yields CASSPPETGLDEQFF.

This sequence joins TRBV9 and TRBJ1-3, with D perhaps matching TRBD1 (6 bases). Germline V gene data show CDR1 as SGDLS and CDR2 as YYNGEE. The CDR3 has 16 amino acids. Trimming took off 4 bases at V and 3 bases at J, with 17 bases between the two ends. Here the CDR3 reads CASSSTGSTFGNTIYF. CDR3 nucleotides: TGTGCCAGCAGCTCCACAGGGTCCACCTTTGGAAACACCATATATTTT. The whole variable domain, filled in from reference TRBV9 and TRBJ1-3, reads DSGVTQTPKHLITATGQRVTLRCSPRSGDLSVYWYQQSLDQGLQFLIQYYNGEERAKGNILERFSAQQFPDLHSELNLSSLELGDSALYFCASSSTGSTFGNTIYFGEGSWLTVV.

The V and J genes are TRBV3-1 and TRBJ2-2; D not certain. V dropped 7 bases and J dropped 6 bases, with 9 bases sitting between them. The CDR3 length is 12 residues. The V gene's germline CDR1 is LGHDT and CDR2 YNNKEL (reference sequence). In DNA, the CDR3 is TGTGCCAGCAAGGATTACTCCGGGGAGCTGTTTTTT. Protein product: CASKDYSGELFF.

The CDR3: CASSYSEAPTEAFF. The DNA of the CDR3 is TGTGCCAGCAGTTACTCTGAGGCGCCCACTGAAGCTTTCTTT. The chain has TRBV6-5 and TRBJ1-1; no definite D call. V shed 0 bases and J shed 4 bases, with 9 bases lying between them. This CDR3 contains 14 residues. Germline loops: CDR1 MNHEY, CDR2 SVGAGI.

V is TRBV13 and J is TRBJ1-2; D not certain. The V and J ends lost 5 bases and 2 bases respectively, with 12 bases between them. The CDR3 consists of 14 residues. Germline assignment: CDR1 PRHDT and CDR2 FYEKMQ (reference sequence). The CDR3 here is CASSLNNGNYGYTF. Written as DNA, the CDR3 is TGTGCCAGCAGCCTTAATAACGGGAACTATGGCTACACCTTC.

In its sample, this clonotype was seen once. The chain uses TRBV13 and TRBJ2-7; D is unclear. The CDR3 extends over 13 amino acids. The V and J ends lost 0 bases and 7 bases respectively, with 10 bases between them. Germline V lookup: CDR1 PRHDT, CDR2 FYEKMQ (reference sequence). The CDR3 here is CASSLGTNGEQYV. For the CDR3, the DNA is TGTGCCAGCAGCTTAGGCACTAACGGGGAGCAGTACGTC.

The genes are TRBV15 and TRBJ2-6; 8 bases line up with TRBD1. The V and J ends lost 1 base and 2 bases, in that order; junction bases with no gene match: 10. This CDR3 region has 19 residues. Germline V gene data show CDR1 as LNHNV and CDR2 as YYDKDF (reference sequence). The CDR3 sequence is CATSRATGTGDPGANVLTF. CDR3 nucleotides: TGTGCCACCAGCAGAGCTACCGGGACAGGTGATCCTGGGGCCAACGTCCTGACTTTC.

The rearrangement links TRBV27 to TRBJ2-3; 11 bases align to TRBD2. Trimming took 2 bases from V and 5 from J; bases not matched to a gene: 12. Germline loops: CDR1 MNHEY, CDR2 SMNVEV (reference sequence). The length of the CDR3 is 18 residues. The CDR3 bases are TGTGCCAGCAGTTTACAGGAGATAGCGGGGGGGCCAGGAGATACGCAGTATTTT. It encodes CASSLQEIAGGPGDTQYF.

The V gene is TRBV29-1, the J gene TRBJ1-1, with D uncertain. The germline V gene encodes CDR1 SQVTM and CDR2 ANQGSEA. Trimming removed 5 bases from V and 7 bases from J, with 11 bases in between. The CDR3 is 11 residues long. The CDR3 is CSVTENFEAFF. CDR3 coding DNA: TGCAGCGTTACCGAGAACTTTGAAGCTTTCTTT.